The rows below give T cell receptor beta chains drawn from one sample of a study of a mutant IDH1 vaccine in newly diagnosed glioma. Their antigens remain unidentified. Produced via immunoSEQ multiplex PCR; TCRdb's table is partial and in-frame only. The table has 30,000 to 35,000 clones, over 75% seen once. Sequenced material: PBMCs, taken from a glioma patient whose treatment included an IDH1 peptide vaccine. The receptors originated from a woman in her 40s with glioma. The CDR3 runs from the conserved cysteine through the conserved F or W. D genes are given only for firm matches. Rows give clone size only sometimes, using once, few, many, or a class for an expanded clone.

cdr3_nt,cdr3_aa,j_call,clone_size,v_call,d_call
TGTGCCAGCAGTGAACTAGCGGGAGGGCCGGGTACGCAGTATTTT,CASSELAGGPGTQYF,TRBJ2-3,-,TRBV2,TRBD2
TGCGCCAGCAGCTTGGACAGTCTTTCTGAAAAACTGTTTTTT,CASSLDSLSEKLFF,TRBJ1-4,-,TRBV5-1,-
TGCAGTGCTAGCGGGCGAGAGACCCAGTACTTC,CSASGRETQYF,TRBJ2-5,-,TRBV20-1,-
TGTGCCAGCAGTTTGGACTATTACAATGAGCAGTTCTTC,CASSLDYYNEQFF,TRBJ2-1,-,TRBV27,-
TGCAGTGCTAGAGCTGGGCCAGAAGCTTTCTTT,CSARAGPEAFF,TRBJ1-1,-,TRBV20-1,-
TGTGCCTGTACAAAAGGGTCTAATGAAAAACTGTTTTTT,CACTKGSNEKLFF,TRBJ1-4,few,TRBV30,-
TGTGCCAGTAGGGAACAGGGGGCTGGAACTGAAGCTTTCTTT,CASREQGAGTEAFF,TRBJ1-1,-,TRBV19,TRBD1
TGTGCCAGCAGTAGGACTAGGGACGAGCAGTACTTC,CASSRTRDEQYF,TRBJ2-7,-,TRBV6-5,TRBD2
TGTGCCAGCAGCTTAAGTCGGGACACTGAAGCTTTCTTT,CASSLSRDTEAFF,TRBJ1-1,-,TRBV7-3,-
TGCGCCAGCAGTGAGTCAAGAGGACAGGGGAACACTGAAGCTTTCTTT,CASSESRGQGNTEAFF,TRBJ1-1,-,TRBV10-1,TRBD1
TGTGCCAGCAGCGTGGATGACTCAGATACGCAGTATTTT,CASSVDDSDTQYF,TRBJ2-3,-,TRBV9,-
TGTGCCAGCAGCTTACCTAGCGGGGGAACAGATACGCAGTATTTT,CASSLPSGGTDTQYF,TRBJ2-3,-,TRBV7-9,TRBD2
TGTGCCAGTAGTATGCCCGACAGGGTGATCACTGAAGCTTTCTTT,CASSMPDRVITEAFF,TRBJ1-1,-,TRBV19,TRBD1
TGTGCCAGCAGTATAGACAGGGCAAATGAAAAACTGTTTTTT,CASSIDRANEKLFF,TRBJ1-4,-,TRBV2,TRBD1
TGCGCCAGCAGCCAAGATACTGTGGGGGGCACAGATACGCAGTATTTT,CASSQDTVGGTDTQYF,TRBJ2-3,-,TRBV4-1,-
TGTGCCAGCAGCGCGCAGGGGGCCTATGGCTACACCTTC,CASSAQGAYGYTF,TRBJ1-2,-,TRBV2,TRBD1
TGTGCCAGCAGCCTCCACGGGACGGAAGAGACCCAGTACTTC,CASSLHGTEETQYF,TRBJ2-5,-,TRBV9,-
TGTGCCAGCAGTGAAGCGCTAGGGCGGCTCTCTGGAAACACCATATATTTT,CASSEALGRLSGNTIYF,TRBJ1-3,-,TRBV6-1,-